This T cell receptor beta chain emerged from a study of T cell clonality in common variable immunodeficiency. The study, taken as a whole, reports: Compared with healthy controls, CVID subjects showed increased TCRbeta clonality, mostly in about a third. Fewer deletions and N-nucleotide insertions were reportedly seen in common variable immunodeficiency TCR beta sequences.

Trimming left V 2 bases short and J 0 bases short, with 14 bases between. Germline CDR1 reads MNHEY; CDR2 reads SVGEGT. CDR3 length: 17 amino acids. In this sample, this clone turned up a few times. The antigen is not known. Read coverage stops 3 residues before the CDR3 terminus; the germline J gene supplies the remainder. Profiling relied on immunoSEQ multiplex PCR, and the TCRdb table lists in-frame clones only, not all of them. The sample yields 15,000 to 20,000 clones, without any singletons. The specimen sequenced was peripheral blood mononuclear cells. The chain recombines TRBV6-2 or TRBV6-3 with TRBJ2-4, with D possibly TRBD2 on 6 matching bases. The TCR was taken from a human donor with common variable immunodeficiency. The covered CDR3 bases are TGTGCCAGCAGTTACGGGGGGACGCTCCAAGCCAAAAACATT. Protein product: CASSYGGTLQAKNI. The whole CDR3 sequence reads CASSYGGTLQAKNIQYF.